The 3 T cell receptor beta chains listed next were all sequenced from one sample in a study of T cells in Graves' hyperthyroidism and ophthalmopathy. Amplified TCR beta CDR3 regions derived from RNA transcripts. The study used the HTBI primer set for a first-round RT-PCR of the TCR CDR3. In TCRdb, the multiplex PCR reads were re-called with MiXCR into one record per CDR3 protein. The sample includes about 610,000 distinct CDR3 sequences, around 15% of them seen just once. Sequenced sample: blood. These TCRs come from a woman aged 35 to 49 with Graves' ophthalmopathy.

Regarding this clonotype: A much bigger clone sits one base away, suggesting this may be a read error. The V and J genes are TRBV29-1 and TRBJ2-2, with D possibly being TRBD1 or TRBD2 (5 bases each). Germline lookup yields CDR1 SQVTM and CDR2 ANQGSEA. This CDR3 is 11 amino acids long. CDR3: CSVEDTGELLF. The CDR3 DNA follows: TGCAGCGTTGAGGACACCGGGGAGCTGCTTTTT.

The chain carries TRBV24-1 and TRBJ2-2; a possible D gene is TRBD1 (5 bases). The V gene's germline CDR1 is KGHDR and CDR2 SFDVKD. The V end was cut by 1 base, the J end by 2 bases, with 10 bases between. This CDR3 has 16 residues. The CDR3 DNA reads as TGTGCCACCAGTGATTTAGAACAGGACAACACCGGGGAGCTGTTTTTT. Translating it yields CATSDLEQDNTGELFF.

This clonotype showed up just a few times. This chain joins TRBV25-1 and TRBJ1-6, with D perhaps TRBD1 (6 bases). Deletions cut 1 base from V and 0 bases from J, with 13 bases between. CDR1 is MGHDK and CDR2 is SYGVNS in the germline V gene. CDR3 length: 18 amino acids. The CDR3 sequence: CASSESDRLSSYNSPLHF. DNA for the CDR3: TGTGCCAGCAGTGAATCGGACAGACTCAGCTCCTATAATTCACCCCTCCACTTT.